These 30 T cell receptor beta chains were sequenced from one sample in a study of shared clonotypes between healthy human individuals. The data were produced by immunoSEQ multiplex PCR, yet TCRdb's version contains in-frame clones alone and is incomplete. The repertoire consists of under 80,000 clones, with about 61% occurring once and the leading ten covering about half. Sequenced input: memory CD8+ T cells sorted from blood. Subset: CD45RO+ cells pooled with CCR7-negative TemRA cells. The receptors derive from a man aged 25-45 years in good health.

V gene TRBV10-3 combines with J gene TRBJ2-7; D gene ambiguous. Germline values: CDR1 ENHRY, CDR2 SYGVKD. Trimming removed 7 bases at V and 4 bases at J, with 11 bases between. This CDR3 region has 12 residues. As DNA, the CDR3 is TGTGCCATCACTACCGATCTTTACGAGCAGTACTTC. It is translated as CAITTDLYEQYF.

The chain couples TRBV28 to TRBJ1-5; D remains ambiguous. The CDR3 sequence is 14 residues long. Per the germline V gene, CDR1 is MDHEN and CDR2 is SYDVKM. The germline V and J ends were trimmed by 11 bases and 0 bases, with 14 bases remaining between them. CDR3 protein: CAHKESHSNQPQHF. The CDR3 coding sequence is TGTGCCCACAAGGAGTCACATAGCAATCAGCCCCAGCATTTT.

In its sample, this clone was seen a few times. The rearrangement links TRBV6-4 to TRBJ2-1, with TRBD1 matching over 7 bases. The CDR3 has 14 residues. J lost 9 bases, V lost 3 bases, and 8 bases had no gene match. CDR1 MRHNA and CDR2 SNTAGT come from the germline V gene. CDR3 nucleotide sequence: TGTGCCAGCAGTGATGGGACAGACGGTCGTGAGCAGTTCTTC. This gives the protein CASSDGTDGREQFF.

This clone was detected only once. The J gene is TRBJ2-3, the V gene TRBV9; D might be TRBD1 or TRBD2, each matching 5 bases. V was clipped by 3 bases and J by 6 bases, with 26 bases between them. Germline assignment: CDR1 SGDLS and CDR2 YYNGEE. This CDR3 has 18 residues. In nucleotides, the CDR3 is TGTGCCAGCAGCGCCCACCCGGACACCTCTACTAGTACGGATACGCAGTATTTT. Protein sequence: CASSAHPDTSTSTDTQYF.

The chain joins TRBV27 to TRBJ2-1; tentatively, D is TRBD1 (5 bases). Trimming shortened V by 5 bases and J by 8 bases, and 10 bases separated the two germline ends. Germline values: CDR1 MNHEY, CDR2 SMNVEV (reference sequence). CDR3 size: 12 residues. CDR3 sequence: CASSNIGDEQFF. In DNA, the CDR3 is TGTGCCAGCAGTAATATAGGGGATGAGCAGTTCTTC.

This clone turned up a few times. This rearrangement joins TRBV28 to TRBJ2-2; the match to TRBD2 covers 14 bases. Germline trimming cut 6 bases from V and 8 bases from J; bases unmatched to any gene: 5. This CDR3 is 15 amino acids long. Germline CDR1 reads MDHEN; CDR2 reads SYDVKM. Here the CDR3 reads CASSTGLAGVGELFF. The CDR3 nucleotides read TGTGCCAGCAGCACGGGACTAGCGGGAGTAGGGGAGCTGTTTTTT.

J is TRBJ2-3 and V is TRBV7-9; 8 nucleotides align to TRBD2. J was trimmed by 4 bases and V by 0 bases; bases with no gene match: 9. The V gene's germline CDR1 is SEHNR and CDR2 FQNEAQ (reference sequence). The CDR3 is 17 amino acids. The CDR3 bases are TGTGCCAGCAGCTTAGCGGGGAGCGGGAGTGTGGCAGATACGCAGTATTTT. Amino acid sequence: CASSLAGSGSVADTQYF.

This clone was found once. The chain uses TRBV18 and TRBJ2-3, with TRBD2 matching 7 bases. Germline CDR1 is KGHSH and CDR2 is LQKENI. The CDR3 is made up of 15 amino acids. V lost 4 bases to trimming and J lost 2 bases; unmatched junction nucleotides: 6. CDR3 sequence reads: CASSLFGGTTDTQYF. The CDR3 DNA sequence: TGTGCCAGCTCACTGTTCGGGGGGACCACAGATACGCAGTATTTT.

This rearrangement joins TRBV7-6 to TRBJ2-1; perhaps TRBD2 as D (5 bases). In germline, CDR1 is SGHVS, CDR2 FNYEAQ. The CDR3 runs 14 residues. V gave up 0 bases and J gave up 5 bases, with 8 bases separating them. Here the CDR3 reads CASSLAGLNNEQFF. As DNA, the CDR3 is TGTGCCAGCAGCTTAGCCGGACTCAACAATGAGCAGTTCTTC.

The gene calls are TRBV18 and TRBJ2-2; D gene uncertain. This CDR3 spans 12 amino acids. From germline, CDR1 is KGHSH and CDR2 LQKENI. Trimming cost V 3 bases and J 4 bases, with 3 bases left between them. The CDR3: CASSPLTGELFF. The CDR3 DNA follows: TGTGCCAGCTCACCTCTCACCGGGGAGCTGTTTTTT. Full variable domain (rest looked up from reference TRBV18 and TRBJ2-2): NAGVMQNPRHLVRRRGQEARLRCSPMKGHSHVYWYRQLPEEGLKFMVYLQKENIIDESGMPKERFSAEFPKEGPSILRIQQVVRGDSAAYFCASSPLTGELFFGEGSRLTVL.

The V and J genes are TRBV18 and TRBJ2-5, with a tentative D call TRBD1 (6 bases). V lost 0 bases and J lost 5, with 10 bases in between. Germline CDR1 reads KGHSH; CDR2 reads LQKENI. The CDR3 has 14 amino acids. The CDR3 region is CASSPPYRDETQYF. CDR3 DNA sequence: TGTGCCAGCTCACCACCGTACAGGGATGAGACCCAGTACTTC.

J is TRBJ1-1 and V is TRBV18, with 7 bases identical to TRBD1. CDR1 is KGHSH and CDR2 is LQKENI in the germline V gene. The CDR3 has 13 amino acids. V lost 8 bases to trimming and J lost 0 bases; unmatched junction nucleotides: 3. The CDR3 DNA follows: TGTGCCAGCCGGGGACAGCTGAACACTGAAGCTTTCTTT. This encodes CASRGQLNTEAFF.

The V gene is TRBV9, the J gene TRBJ2-1; D is ambiguous. CDR3 length: 14 residues. From germline, CDR1 is SGDLS and CDR2 YYNGEE. Trimming removed 0 bases at V and 3 bases at J, with 7 bases between. CDR3 amino acids: CASSVEADYNEQFF. CDR3 bases: TGTGCCAGCAGCGTAGAGGCAGACTACAATGAGCAGTTCTTC. The entire variable domain, with the rest obtained from reference TRBV9 and TRBJ2-1, is as follows: DSGVTQTPKHLITATGQRVTLRCSPRSGDLSVYWYQQSLDQGLQFLIQYYNGEERAKGNILERFSAQQFPDLHSELNLSSLELGDSALYFCASSVEADYNEQFFGPGTRLTVL.

The chain combines TRBV27 with TRBJ2-5; possibly TRBD1 or TRBD2 for D (5 bases each). Trimming took 5 bases from V and 7 from J, leaving 17 bases between them. The CDR3 runs to 14 residues. Looked up from germline, CDR1 is MNHEY and CDR2 is SMNVEV (reference sequence). The CDR3 nucleotides are TGTGCCAGCAGTGCTCCGGGGCATACGGGGACCCAGTACTTC. Amino acid sequence: CASSAPGHTGTQYF.

This clone was seen more than once but under ten times. V and J are TRBV6-4 and TRBJ2-3; TRBD2 might be the D (6 bases). The germline V and J ends were trimmed by 3 bases and 6 bases, with 10 bases remaining between them. Germline V lookup: CDR1 MRHNA, CDR2 SNTAGT. This CDR3 spans 13 amino acids. CDR3 bases: TGTGCCAGCAGTGAGCGGGACCCGGATACGCAGTATTTT. Protein sequence: CASSERDPDTQYF.

The CDR3 DNA is TGTGCCAGTAGTACAGGGGACAGGAGCTGGACAGATACGCAGTATTTT. It yields the protein CASSTGDRSWTDTQYF. The chain combines TRBV19 with TRBJ2-3, with 8 bases aligning to TRBD1. CDR1 and CDR2 from the germline V gene are LNHDA and SQIVND (reference sequence). V lost 4 bases and J lost 3; bases outside the gene matches: 9. The CDR3 runs 16 residues.

In its sample, this clone was seen once. The rearrangement joins TRBV10-3 to TRBJ2-1; TRBD2 aligns across 11 bases. The germline V gene has CDR1 ENHRY and CDR2 SYGVKD. The CDR3 is 17 residues long. After removal of 0 bases from V and 9 bases from J, the junction contained 10 bases not matched to a gene. The CDR3 nucleotides are TGTGCCATCAGTGAGTCGATGTCACTAGCGGGAGTATTTGAGCAGTTCTTC. Translating it yields CAISESMSLAGVFEQFF.

The rearrangement uses TRBV18 and TRBJ1-2; tentative D call: TRBD1 (5 bases). V shed 2 bases and J shed 3 bases, with 19 bases lying between them. Germline values: CDR1 KGHSH, CDR2 LQKENI. The CDR3 is 17 residues long. CDR3 loop: CASSPSGGAIVDYGYTF. In DNA form, the CDR3 reads TGTGCCAGCTCACCATCCGGCGGGGCGATAGTGGACTATGGCTACACCTTC.

In its sample, this clone was seen once. The chain has TRBV6-1 and TRBJ1-5; D unclear. The CDR3 is 15 amino acids. Trimming took off 6 bases at V and 0 bases at J, with 12 bases between the two ends. Germline CDR1 is MNHNS and CDR2 is SASEGT. DNA for the CDR3: TGTGCCAGCAGGGTGAGATGGGATAGCAATCAGCCCCAGCATTTT. Its translation is CASRVRWDSNQPQHF.

The gene calls are TRBV6-4 and TRBJ2-1, with 9 positions matching TRBD1. V lost 5 bases, J lost 8 bases, and 7 bases stayed unmatched. Germline V gene lookup returns CDR1 MRHNA and CDR2 SNTAGT. This CDR3 is 14 amino acids long. The CDR3, as DNA: TGTGCCAGCAGTCGGGGACAGGGTGGCGATGAGCAGTTCTTC. Translation: CASSRGQGGDEQFF.

For the CDR3, the DNA is TGTGCCAGCAGCTCCGGGCCAAGCACAGATACGCAGTATTTT. Translated: CASSSGPSTDTQYF. This chain uses TRBV7-7 with TRBJ2-3; no firm D call. CDR1 and CDR2 (germline): SSHAT, FNYEAQ (reference sequence). The length of the CDR3 is 14 residues. Trimming removed 4 bases from V and 0 bases from J, with 8 bases in between. The variable domain in full, completed from reference TRBV7-7 and TRBJ2-3, reads GAGVSQSPRYKVTKRGQDVTLRCDPISSHATLYWYQQALGQGPEFLTYFNYEAQPDKSGLPSDRFSAERPEGSISTLTIQRTEQRDSAMYRCASSSGPSTDTQYFGPGTRLTVL.

Of note for this clone: Other DNA sequences of this sample code for an identical CDR3. The chain carries TRBV27 and TRBJ1-1; 7 bases map to TRBD1. CDR1 MNHEY and CDR2 SMNVEV come from the germline V gene (reference sequence). This CDR3 spans 12 amino acids. Trimming at V came to 4 bases and at J to 7 bases, leaving 3 bases not matched to a gene. This chain's CDR3 is CASSSTGSEAFF. The CDR3 nucleotides read TGTGCCAGCAGTTCGACAGGGAGTGAAGCTTTCTTT.

This clone occurred a few times. The chain joins TRBV27 to TRBJ2-3; a possible D gene is TRBD1 (7 bases). Germline assignment: CDR1 MNHEY and CDR2 SMNVEV (reference sequence). The CDR3 is 17 amino acids. Trimming pared 2 bases from V and 3 bases from J, leaving 18 bases between. The CDR3: CASSLLRTGGVTDTQYF. CDR3 coding DNA: TGTGCCAGCAGTTTACTCCGGACAGGAGGGGTGACAGATACGCAGTATTTT.

J is TRBJ2-1 and V is TRBV6-1; TRBD2 aligns across 8 bases. This CDR3 comprises 15 residues. Per the germline V gene, CDR1 is MNHNS and CDR2 is SASEGT. V was pared by 6 bases and J by 5 bases, with 9 bases of the junction left unmatched. The CDR3 sequence is CASSASGSVNNEQFF. CDR3 coding DNA: TGTGCCAGCAGCGCCAGCGGGAGCGTAAACAATGAGCAGTTCTTC.

This clone was detected only a few times. The germline gene is not matched at one end of the junction; a read error may be the cause. The sample carries other DNA sequences with the same CDR3. The V gene is TRBV5-1, the J gene TRBJ2-1, with D tentatively TRBD1 or TRBD2 (5 bases each). The CDR3 covers 15 residues. Germline loops: CDR1 SGHRS, CDR2 YFSETQ. The CDR3 nucleotides are TGCGCCAGCAGCTTGGACGGTGGACCCCCCCCCGGGGCGGTCTTC. Translating it yields CASSLDGGPPPGAVF.

This clone was recorded many times. The genes are TRBV6-5 and TRBJ2-7, with TRBD1 matching 7 bases. V shed 4 bases and J 2 bases; nucleotides not matched to a gene: 2. Looked up from germline, CDR1 is MNHEY and CDR2 is SVGAGI. The CDR3 runs 13 residues. This chain's CDR3 is CASSSQGAYEQYF. The CDR3 DNA is TGTGCCAGCAGTTCGCAGGGGGCCTACGAGCAGTACTTC.

This clone was picked up one time. The rearrangement links TRBV5-8 to TRBJ2-4, with 10 nucleotides matching TRBD1. The CDR3 loop spans 15 amino acids. The J segment lost 7 bases and the V segment lost 4 bases, leaving 8 bases of the junction unmatched. The V gene's germline CDR1 is SGHTS and CDR2 YDEGEE. CDR3 nucleotide sequence: TGTGCCAGCAGCCCGACAGGGGGCATGGGCAACATTCAGTACTTC. It translates to CASSPTGGMGNIQYF.

A few counts support this clone. The V and J genes are TRBV7-9 and TRBJ2-7; tentative D call: TRBD2 (5 bases). Trimming shortened V by 4 bases and J by 3 bases, and 10 bases separated the two germline ends. CDR3 length equals 13 residues. Looked up from germline, CDR1 is SEHNR and CDR2 is FQNEAQ (reference sequence). CDR3 sequence (DNA): TGTGCCAGCAGCTGGACGGGAAGCTACGAGCAGTACTTC. This codes for CASSWTGSYEQYF.

V usage is TRBV7-9 and J usage is TRBJ2-3; D perhaps matches TRBD2 (6 bases). V was trimmed by 8 bases and J by 7 bases, leaving 16 bases between them. Germline V CDR1 and CDR2: SEHNR, FQNEAQ (reference sequence). The CDR3 runs to 13 residues. The DNA for the CDR3 is TGTGCCAGCGCGGCGGGGACGATGTATACGCAGTATTTT. Its protein product is CASAAGTMYTQYF.

This chain joins TRBV18 and TRBJ2-3; perhaps TRBD2 as D (6 bases). Trimming cost V 6 bases and J 4 bases, with 17 bases left between them. CDR1 is KGHSH and CDR2 is LQKENI in the germline V gene. The CDR3 sequence is 15 residues long. Here the CDR3 DNA reads TGTGCCAGCTCGCGACTAGAGAAGCCCGCAGATACGCAGTATTTT. Encoded protein: CASSRLEKPADTQYF.